One and the same sample provided the 30 T cell receptor beta chains below, sequenced in a study of T-cell reconstitution after alpha-beta-depleted transplantation in children. Unique molecular identifiers were used in preparing the TCRbeta library. One entry per CDR3 protein results from TCRdb running MiXCR on the PCR reads. The data hold about 400,000 distinct CDR3 sequences, with about a fifth observed a single time. The material was PBMCs from the stem cell graft donor, obtained from the stem cell graft. Receptors originate from a human donor who donated a stem cell graft to a child with acute myeloid leukemia.

The table lists this clonotype with many counts. This sequence joins TRBV20-1 and TRBJ2-3; 9 nucleotides line up with TRBD2. V trimming: 2 bases; J trimming: 4 bases; junction bases outside the gene matches: 4. Germline CDR1 reads DFQATT; CDR2 reads SNEGSKA (reference sequence). The CDR3 spans 14 residues. The CDR3 loop reads CSARLAGFSDTQYF. DNA for the CDR3: TGCAGTGCTAGACTAGCGGGATTTTCAGATACGCAGTATTTT.

CDR3 coding DNA: TGTGCCAGCAGCCGAGGGAGAACGTCCTACGAGCAGTACTTC. This translates into CASSRGRTSYEQYF. The chain carries TRBV9 and TRBJ2-7; D possibly corresponds to TRBD2 (5 bases). From germline, CDR1 is SGDLS and CDR2 YYNGEE. The CDR3 has 14 amino acids. Between the trimmed V and J ends, which lost 4 bases and 1 base, there was a span of 12 bases. The full variable domain, its missing parts supplied by reference TRBV9 and TRBJ2-7, is DSGVTQTPKHLITATGQRVTLRCSPRSGDLSVYWYQQSLDQGLQFLIQYYNGEERAKGNILERFSAQQFPDLHSELNLSSLELGDSALYFCASSRGRTSYEQYFGPGTRLTVT.

There are a few counts of this clonotype. For the CDR3, the DNA is TGCAGTGCTAGTGCCCCTCGGGGACTATACCCTTACAATGAGCAGTTCTTC. Amino acid sequence: CSASAPRGLYPYNEQFF. The chain carries TRBV20-1 and TRBJ2-1, with 7 nucleotides matching TRBD2. J lost 4 bases, V lost 3 bases, and 15 bases had no gene match. Germline V gives CDR1 DFQATT, CDR2 SNEGSKA (reference sequence). CDR3 length equals 17 residues.

In its sample, this clonotype was seen a few times. V usage is TRBV20-1 and J usage is TRBJ2-3, with 9 bases aligning to TRBD2. The junction had 7 bases not matched to a gene; V was cut back by 5 bases and J by 4 bases. CDR1 is DFQATT, CDR2 SNEGSKA, per germline (reference sequence). The CDR3 consists of 14 residues. The CDR3 DNA reads TGCAGTGCTCCACCGGGACTAGCTGCAGATACGCAGTATTTT. It specifies CSAPPGLAADTQYF.

This clonotype was counted many times. The chain recombines TRBV20-1 with TRBJ2-7; D tentatively reads TRBD1 or TRBD2 (5 bases each). The CDR3 totals 14 residues. Germline-derived CDR1 and CDR2 are DFQATT and SNEGSKA (reference sequence). V gave up 1 base and J gave up 2 bases, with 12 bases separating them. The CDR3 is CSARGGVGTYEQYF. The CDR3 DNA is TGCAGTGCTAGAGGAGGGGTAGGGACCTACGAGCAGTACTTC.

This chain uses TRBV20-1 with TRBJ2-7; possible D gene TRBD1, 6 bases. Per germline, CDR1 DFQATT and CDR2 SNEGSKA (reference sequence). CDR3 length equals 13 residues. The V end lost 3 bases, the J end lost 6 bases, and 15 bases lay between the germline ends. The CDR3 is CSARPDRRGEQYF. CDR3 sequence (DNA): TGCAGTGCTAGGCCGGACAGAAGGGGCGAGCAGTACTTC.

This clonotype was recorded many times. V usage is TRBV5-1 and J usage is TRBJ2-2; D unclear. The CDR3 extends over 14 amino acids. Germline V gene sequence: CDR1 SGHRS, CDR2 YFSETQ. The germline V and J ends were trimmed by 1 base and 3 bases, with 7 bases remaining between them. The CDR3 DNA sequence: TGCGCCAGCAGCTTGATGGTGGACACCGGGGAGCTGTTTTTT. Translating it yields CASSLMVDTGELFF.

The chain employs TRBV5-1 and TRBJ2-3; 7 bases are a match to TRBD1. From germline, CDR1 is SGHRS and CDR2 YFSETQ. Trimming at V came to 4 bases and at J to 6 bases, leaving 11 bases not matched to a gene. This CDR3 spans 15 amino acids. The DNA for the CDR3 is TGCGCCAGCAGCGGACAGGTCTCCCAGACTGATACGCAGTATTTT. This encodes CASSGQVSQTDTQYF.

J is TRBJ2-7 and V is TRBV9; 9 bases fit TRBD1. V shed 4 bases and J 4 bases; nucleotides not matched to a gene: 9. This CDR3 has 15 residues. The germline CDR1 and CDR2 sequences are SGDLS and YYNGEE. The CDR3 coding sequence is TGTGCCAGCAGCTCCGCCGCGACAGGGGGGTACGAGCAGTACTTC. Translation: CASSSAATGGYEQYF.

The chain uses TRBV2 and TRBJ1-5; 9 bases match TRBD1. The CDR3 totals 15 residues. Trimming at V came to 6 bases and at J to 4 bases, leaving 7 bases not matched to a gene. Per germline, CDR1 SNHLY and CDR2 FYNNEI. Here the CDR3 DNA reads TGTGCCAGCAGGGCCGACAGGGGGAGAAATCAGCCCCAGCATTTT. Its protein is CASRADRGRNQPQHF.

At least ten counts were recorded for this clonotype. The rearrangement links TRBV20-1 to TRBJ1-1; tentative D call: TRBD1 (5 bases). The germline V gene has CDR1 DFQATT and CDR2 SNEGSKA (reference sequence). CDR3 size: 11 residues. CDR3 in DNA: TGCAGACGGGACCGCAACACTGAAGCTTTCTTT. It translates to CRRDRNTEAFF.

This chain joins TRBV20-1 and TRBJ2-7; 7 nucleotides line up with TRBD1. The V and J ends lost 6 bases and 2 bases, in that order; junction bases with no gene match: 7. The CDR3 covers 13 residues. Germline V lookup: CDR1 DFQATT, CDR2 SNEGSKA (reference sequence). The CDR3, as DNA: TGCAGTGCCGCTCGACAGGGAACCTACGAGCAGTACTTC. Its translation is CSAARQGTYEQYF.

This clonotype occurred once. This chain links TRBV4-2 with TRBJ2-1; D is perhaps TRBD1 (5 bases). V was cut by 0 bases and J by 10 bases, with 7 bases left in between. The CDR3 totals 12 residues. In germline, CDR1 is LGHNA, CDR2 YNFKEQ. The chain's CDR3 is CASSQERTEQFF. The CDR3 bases are TGTGCCAGCAGCCAAGAGAGGACAGAGCAGTTCTTC.

This chain links TRBV5-1 with TRBJ2-1; 7 nucleotides line up with TRBD1. This CDR3 contains 15 residues. Germline V gene sequence: CDR1 SGHRS, CDR2 YFSETQ. After removal of 4 bases from V and 11 bases from J, the junction contained 15 bases not matched to a gene. CDR3 DNA: TGCGCCAGCAGCGACAAGACAGGGACGGCCTCCAAGCAGTTCTTC. This encodes CASSDKTGTASKQFF.

This chain connects TRBV4-1 to TRBJ2-7; D perhaps matches TRBD2 (5 bases). This CDR3 is built from 13 residues. The V gene's germline CDR1 is MGHRA and CDR2 YSYEKL. V lost 5 bases and J lost 3, with 11 bases in between. The CDR3 is CASSVYEGYEQYF. The CDR3 nucleotides read TGCGCCAGCAGCGTGTATGAGGGCTACGAGCAGTACTTC.

The chain combines TRBV28 with TRBJ2-1; no clear D. V was cut by 6 bases and J by 8 bases, with 14 bases left in between. Germline CDR1 is MDHEN and CDR2 is SYDVKM. The CDR3 has 13 residues. The CDR3 region has the DNA TGTGCCAGCAGGGAATCACTAAGGGATGAGCAGTTCTTC. It specifies CASRESLRDEQFF.

The rearrangement joins TRBV20-1 to TRBJ2-7; 9 positions agree with TRBD2. The V gene's germline CDR1 is DFQATT and CDR2 SNEGSKA (reference sequence). This CDR3 comprises 16 residues. J gave up 1 base and V 2 bases, and 9 bases lay outside the gene matches. In DNA, the CDR3 is TGCAGTGCTAGATCCTGGGGGCTAGCGGGATCCTACGAGCAGTACTTC. Encoded protein: CSARSWGLAGSYEQYF.

This rearrangement joins TRBV20-1 to TRBJ2-7, with 7 bases fitting TRBD2. This CDR3 is 13 amino acids long. Per germline, CDR1 DFQATT and CDR2 SNEGSKA (reference sequence). The CDR3 is CRPWREGTYEQYF. The CDR3 bases are TGCAGGCCTTGGAGGGAGGGGACCTACGAGCAGTACTTC.

This clonotype was observed a few times. The rearrangement uses TRBV28 and TRBJ2-3; 9 bases fit TRBD2. There are 16 residues in the CDR3. Germline V gene sequence: CDR1 MDHEN, CDR2 SYDVKM. The ends lost 1 base at V and 5 bases at J; junction bases unmatched: 7. CDR3 sequence: CASSLSFSGSGDTQYF. CDR3 coding DNA: TGTGCCAGCAGTTTATCGTTTAGCGGGAGTGGAGATACGCAGTATTTT.

This clonotype has just a few counts. The CDR3 sequence: CVAGTPGTGEQYF. The CDR3 DNA is TGCGTGGCTGGGACTCCGGGGACAGGCGAGCAGTACTTC. The V call is TRBV20-1, the J call TRBJ2-7; 8 nucleotides match TRBD1. Germline V gene lookup returns CDR1 DFQATT and CDR2 SNEGSKA (reference sequence). The CDR3 covers 13 residues.

The chain combines TRBV7-9 with TRBJ2-4, with TRBD1 as a possible D gene (6 bases). This CDR3 is 15 amino acids long. V lost 4 bases and J lost 4, with 14 bases in between. Germline V gives CDR1 SEHNR, CDR2 FQNEAQ (reference sequence). In DNA, the CDR3 is TGTGCCAGCAGCTGGTCCACCGGACAGAAAAACATTCAGTACTTC. Residues: CASSWSTGQKNIQYF.

The table lists this clonotype with many counts. V usage is TRBV20-1 and J usage is TRBJ2-7; D is possibly TRBD2 (6 bases). The CDR3 has 12 amino acids. Trimming left V 5 bases short and J 0 bases short, with 8 bases between. The germline gives CDR1 DFQATT, CDR2 SNEGSKA (reference sequence). CDR3 bases: TGCAGTGCTCGGGACTTCTCCTACGAGCAGTACTTC. Encoded protein: CSARDFSYEQYF.

V gene TRBV27 combines with J gene TRBJ1-1; no firm D call. This CDR3 is 13 amino acids long. In germline, CDR1 is MNHEY, CDR2 SMNVEV (reference sequence). V was shortened by 7 bases and J by 1 base, with 10 bases between the two germline ends. The CDR3 region has the DNA TGTGCCAGCAACCCCTTGGGGAACACTGAAGCTTTCTTT. Encoded protein: CASNPLGNTEAFF.

The rearrangement uses TRBV10-3 and TRBJ2-7; 13 nucleotides align to TRBD2. V was clipped by 4 bases and J by 7 bases; unmatched bases: 10. The CDR3 runs to 16 residues. Germline V lookup: CDR1 ENHRY, CDR2 SYGVKD. CDR3 loop: CAISAGGLAGAREQYF. The CDR3 nucleotides read TGTGCCATCAGTGCCGGAGGACTAGCGGGAGCTCGGGAGCAGTACTTC.

The rearrangement joins TRBV6-5 to TRBJ2-3; TRBD2 agrees at 12 bases. The junction had 3 bases not matched to a gene; V was cut back by 2 bases and J by 3 bases. Germline V gives CDR1 MNHEY, CDR2 SVGAGI. This CDR3 is 16 amino acids long. CDR3 sequence: CASSYELAGGTDTQYF. The DNA of the CDR3 is TGTGCCAGCAGTTACGAACTAGCGGGAGGTACAGATACGCAGTATTTT.

A few counts support this clonotype. DNA of the CDR3: TGCAGTGCAAGTAGCGGGAGCACCTACAATGAGCAGTTCTTC. This codes for CSASSGSTYNEQFF. The V call is TRBV20-1, the J call TRBJ2-1, with TRBD2 matching over 9 bases. Germline CDR1 reads DFQATT; CDR2 reads SNEGSKA (reference sequence). V was clipped by 6 bases and J by 2 bases; unmatched bases: 5. The CDR3 is 14 residues long.

This clonotype was detected only a few times. Mismatch with germline at one junction end may stem from a read error. The rearrangement joins TRBV5-1 to TRBJ2-7, with D perhaps matching TRBD2 (5 bases). CDR1 is SGHRS, CDR2 YFSETQ, per germline. This CDR3 is 12 amino acids long. CDR3: CASSGGGYEQYF. CDR3 coding DNA: TGCGCAAGCAGCGGTGGTGGCTACGAGCAGTACTTC.

The genes are TRBV27 and TRBJ2-1, with 7 bases matching TRBD1. CDR1 MNHEY and CDR2 SMNVEV come from the germline V gene (reference sequence). Trimming at V came to 1 base and at J to 5 bases, leaving 5 bases not matched to a gene. The CDR3 consists of 15 residues. CDR3 loop: CASSLWGQSDNEQFF. The CDR3 DNA sequence: TGTGCCAGCAGTTTATGGGGACAGTCTGACAATGAGCAGTTCTTC.

This clonotype occurred many times. The chain joins TRBV15 to TRBJ2-1; no definite D call. Germline CDR1 is LNHNV and CDR2 is YYDKDF (reference sequence). This CDR3 comprises 15 residues. Between the trimmed V and J ends, which lost 1 base and 0 bases, there was a span of 7 bases. The CDR3 coding sequence is TGTGCCACCAGCAGAGGTAGGGACTCCTACAATGAGCAGTTCTTC. Residues: CATSRGRDSYNEQFF.

This clonotype was counted a few times. The J gene is TRBJ2-1, the V gene TRBV4-1; TRBD1 is a possible D gene (5 bases). Germline V gives CDR1 MGHRA, CDR2 YSYEKL. CDR3 length: 17 amino acids. With 0 bases removed from V and 2 bases from J, the gap between germline ends came to 14 bases. CDR3 sequence reads: CASSQEGQENAYNEQFF. The CDR3 coding sequence is TGCGCCAGCAGCCAAGAAGGACAAGAGAACGCCTACAATGAGCAGTTCTTC.